This is a list of T cell receptor beta chains from one sample in a study of spatial heterogeneity in lung cancer. Each CDR3 protein is one row after TCRdb ran MiXCR on the 5' RACE reads. This table has about 47,000 distinct CDR3 sequences, 6.5% to 7.5% appearing once. The specimen comprised PBMCs, sampled at follow-up. Every receptor here comes from a female donor with early-stage non-small cell lung cancer. CDR3s include the opening cysteine and the closing phenylalanine or tryptophan. The D gene is left open where the match is weak.

D gene	J gene	V gene	CDR3 protein
-	TRBJ2-3	TRBV20-1	CSAVGSAGKDTQYF
-	TRBJ2-1	TRBV12-3/TRBV12-4	CASSPSGVPRDEQFF
TRBD1	TRBJ1-1	TRBV29-1	CSAKDRVWDTEAFF
-	TRBJ1-1	TRBV29-1	CSVMTGMNTEAFF
-	TRBJ2-3	TRBV10-2	CASSEVVASRGGDTQYF
TRBD2	TRBJ2-3	TRBV5-1	CASRLAGETDTQYF
-	TRBJ1-4	TRBV11-2	CASSPVGREEEKLFF
TRBD1	TRBJ2-3	TRBV15	CATSRDGSYRGSTDTQYF
-	TRBJ1-6	TRBV28	CASSSQVSPLHF
-	TRBJ2-1	TRBV29-1	CSVANPGGSEREQFF
TRBD2	TRBJ2-2	TRBV5-1	CASSPGLAGLYTGELFF
-	TRBJ2-1	TRBV2	CASSEYLGEQFF
-	TRBJ1-1	TRBV7-9	CASSLKSNTEAFF
TRBD2	TRBJ2-3	TRBV10-3	CAIDAGSAGGGYTDTQYF
-	TRBJ1-6	TRBV18	CASSSRQDDSPLHF
-	TRBJ2-1	TRBV20-1	CSANRNTYNEQFF
-	TRBJ1-1	TRBV18	CASSAITGLNTEAFF
-	TRBJ2-2	TRBV30	CAWTGSNTGELFF
TRBD2	TRBJ2-7	TRBV20-1	CSARGGLDGEQYF
-	TRBJ2-5	TRBV7-2	CASSLEPGAQETQYF
-	TRBJ2-1	TRBV2	CASKGEATRASRNNEQFF
TRBD1	TRBJ1-4	TRBV5-1	CASSAGGKVNEKLFF
-	TRBJ2-5	TRBV10-1	CASARGPEETQYF
-	TRBJ2-5	TRBV7-8	CASSLALVGTQYF
TRBD2	TRBJ2-1	TRBV11-2	CASSRRGGAVYNEQFF
TRBD1	TRBJ1-1	TRBV28	CASSLRGGPTEAFF
-	TRBJ1-1	TRBV7-9	CASSFSASGVSAGFF
TRBD2	TRBJ2-3	TRBV4-1	CASSQDTAGGADTQYF
-	TRBJ2-1	TRBV18	CASSPRQNNEQFF
-	TRBJ1-2	TRBV28	CASSHNTDYGYTF
TRBD2	TRBJ2-1	TRBV20-1	CSGAGRVTYEQFF
-	TRBJ2-1	TRBV29-1	CSATSQGSIYNEQFF
-	TRBJ1-2	TRBV2	CASSEVGAGNYGYTF
TRBD2	TRBJ2-2	TRBV20-1	CSAAGTSWPGELFF
TRBD1	TRBJ1-1	TRBV9	CASSGDRGINTEAFF
-	TRBJ2-7	TRBV11-2	CASSSRREQYF
-	TRBJ1-1	TRBV2	CASRMDRNTEAFF
-	TRBJ2-2	TRBV12-3/TRBV12-4	CASSSGTVTGELFF
-	TRBJ2-7	TRBV5-1	CASSLEGFEQYF
-	TRBJ1-2	TRBV18	CASSPMAANGYTF
-	TRBJ2-3	TRBV4-2	CASSQGLASTDTQYF
TRBD1	TRBJ2-7	TRBV27	CASSYQGALPLPYEQYF
-	TRBJ1-5	TRBV19	CASSIGRGTDNQPQHF
TRBD1	TRBJ1-2	TRBV6-5	CASSPMTGPYYGYTF
-	TRBJ2-3	TRBV20-1	CSAASRGPSTDTQYF
TRBD2	TRBJ2-1	TRBV7-2	CASSPSGRAPFIRRRRQFF
-	TRBJ2-5	TRBV20-1	CSARDRLDSQETQYF
TRBD2	TRBJ2-5	TRBV7-2	CASSPGGPLRETQYF
-	TRBJ2-4	TRBV7-2	CASSLGVQTRGNIQYF
-	TRBJ2-4	TRBV5-1	CASSLSGQPKNIQYF
TRBD1	TRBJ1-5	TRBV7-2	CASSLGQGGDQPQHF
-	TRBJ1-2	TRBV20-1	CSALRQTDYGYTF
-	TRBJ1-1	TRBV7-2	CASSTRRSGGSGRAFF
-	TRBJ1-5	TRBV6-2/TRBV6-3	CASSSQSNQPQHF
-	TRBJ2-1	TRBV2	CASSDRLVVLTEQFF